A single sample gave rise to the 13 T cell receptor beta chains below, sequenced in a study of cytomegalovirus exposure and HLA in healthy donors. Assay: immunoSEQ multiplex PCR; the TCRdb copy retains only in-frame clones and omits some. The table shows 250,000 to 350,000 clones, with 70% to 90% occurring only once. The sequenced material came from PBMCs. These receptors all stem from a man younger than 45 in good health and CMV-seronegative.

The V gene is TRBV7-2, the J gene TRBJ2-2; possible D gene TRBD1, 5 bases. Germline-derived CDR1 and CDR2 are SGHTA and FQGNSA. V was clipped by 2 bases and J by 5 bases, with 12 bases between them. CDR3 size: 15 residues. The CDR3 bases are TGTGCCAGCAGCTTATATGTGACAGAGACCGGGGAGCTGTTTTTT. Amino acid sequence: CASSLYVTETGELFF.

As DNA, the CDR3 is TGTGCCAGCAGCGTAGGGACTAGCGGGGAGAATGAGCAGTTCTTC. Amino acid sequence: CASSVGTSGENEQFF. The J gene is TRBJ2-1, the V gene TRBV9; 12 bases are shared with TRBD2. The CDR3 totals 15 residues. Germline CDR1 reads SGDLS; CDR2 reads YYNGEE. Trimming cost V 0 bases and J 7 bases; bases outside gene matches: 2.

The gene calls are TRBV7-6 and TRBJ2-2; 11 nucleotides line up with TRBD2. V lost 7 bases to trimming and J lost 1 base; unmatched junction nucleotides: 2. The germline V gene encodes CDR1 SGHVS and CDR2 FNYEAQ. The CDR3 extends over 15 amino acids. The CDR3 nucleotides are TGTGCCAGCACACTAGCGGGGGTGAACACCGGGGAGCTGTTTTTT. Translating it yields CASTLAGVNTGELFF. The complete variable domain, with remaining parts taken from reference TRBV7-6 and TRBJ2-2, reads GAGVSQSPRYKVTKRGQDVALRCDPISGHVSLYWYRQALGQGPEFLTYFNYEAQQDKSGLPNDRFSAERPEGSISTLTIQRTEQRDSAMYRCASTLAGVNTGELFFGEGSRLTVL.

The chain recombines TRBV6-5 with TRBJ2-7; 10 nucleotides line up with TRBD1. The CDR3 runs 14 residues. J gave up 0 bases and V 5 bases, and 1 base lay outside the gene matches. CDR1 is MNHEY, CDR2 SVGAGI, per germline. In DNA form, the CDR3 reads TGTGCCAGCAGTAGGGACAGGGGCTCCTACGAGCAGTACTTC. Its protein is CASSRDRGSYEQYF.

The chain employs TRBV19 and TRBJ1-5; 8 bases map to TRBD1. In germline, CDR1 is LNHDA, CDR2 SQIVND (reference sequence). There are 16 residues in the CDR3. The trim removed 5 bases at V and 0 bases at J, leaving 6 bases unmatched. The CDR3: CASSSAGGYSNQPQHF. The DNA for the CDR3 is TGTGCCAGTAGTTCAGCAGGGGGCTATAGCAATCAGCCCCAGCATTTT. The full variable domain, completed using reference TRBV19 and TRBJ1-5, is DGGITQSPKYLFRKEGQNVTLSCEQNLNHDAMYWYRQDPGQGLRLIYYSQIVNDFQKGDIAEGYSVSREKKESFPLTVTSAQKNPTAFYLCASSSAGGYSNQPQHFGDGTRLSIL.

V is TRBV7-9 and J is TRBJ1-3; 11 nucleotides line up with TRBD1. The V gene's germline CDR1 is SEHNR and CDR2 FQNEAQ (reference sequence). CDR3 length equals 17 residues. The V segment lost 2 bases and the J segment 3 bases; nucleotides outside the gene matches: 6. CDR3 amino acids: CASSLPGQGAIGNTIYF. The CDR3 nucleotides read TGTGCCAGCAGCTTACCTGGACAGGGGGCGATTGGAAACACCATATATTTT.

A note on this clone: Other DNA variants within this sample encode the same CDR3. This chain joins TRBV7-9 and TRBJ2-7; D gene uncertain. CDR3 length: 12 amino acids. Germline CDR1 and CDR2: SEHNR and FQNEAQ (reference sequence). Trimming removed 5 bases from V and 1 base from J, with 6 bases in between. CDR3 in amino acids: CASSPTSYEQYF. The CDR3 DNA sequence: TGTGCCAGCAGCCCTACTTCCTACGAGCAGTACTTC.

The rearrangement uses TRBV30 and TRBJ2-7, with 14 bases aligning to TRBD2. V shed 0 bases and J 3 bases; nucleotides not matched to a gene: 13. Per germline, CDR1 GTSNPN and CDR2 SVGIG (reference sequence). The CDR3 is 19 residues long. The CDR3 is CAWSVLGGLAGGRNYEQYF. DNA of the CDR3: TGTGCCTGGAGTGTACTGGGAGGACTAGCGGGGGGAAGGAACTACGAGCAGTACTTC. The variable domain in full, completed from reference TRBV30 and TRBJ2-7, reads SQTIHQWPATLVQPVGSPLSLECTVEGTSNPNLYWYRQAAGRGLQLLFYSVGIGQISSEVPQNLSASRPQDRQFILSSKKLLLSDSGFYLCAWSVLGGLAGGRNYEQYFGPGTRLTVT.

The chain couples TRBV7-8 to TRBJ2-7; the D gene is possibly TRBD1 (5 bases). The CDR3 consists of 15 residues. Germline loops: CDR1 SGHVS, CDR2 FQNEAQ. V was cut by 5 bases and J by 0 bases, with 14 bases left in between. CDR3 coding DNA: TGTGCCAGCAGCGCCGAGCAGGGATTCTCCTACGAGCAGTACTTC. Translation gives CASSAEQGFSYEQYF. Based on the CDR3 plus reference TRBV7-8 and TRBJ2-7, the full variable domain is GAGVSQSPRYKVAKRGQDVALRCDPISGHVSLFWYQQALGQGPEFLTYFQNEAQLDKSGLPSDRFFAERPEGSVSTLKIQRTQQEDSAVYLCASSAEQGFSYEQYFGPGTRLTVT.

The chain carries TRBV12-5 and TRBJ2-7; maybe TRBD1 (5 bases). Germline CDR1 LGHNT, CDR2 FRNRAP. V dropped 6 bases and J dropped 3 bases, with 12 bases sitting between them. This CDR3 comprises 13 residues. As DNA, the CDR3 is TGTGCTAGTGGCCCAGGGTTAAGCTACGAGCAGTACTTC. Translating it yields CASGPGLSYEQYF.

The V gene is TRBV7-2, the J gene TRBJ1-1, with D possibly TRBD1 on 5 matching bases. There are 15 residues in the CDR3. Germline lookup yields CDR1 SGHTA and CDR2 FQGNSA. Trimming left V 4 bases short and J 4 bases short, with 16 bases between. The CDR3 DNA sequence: TGTGCCAGCAGCTCGCGGGGACCGGGGTTCACTGAAGCTTTCTTT. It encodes CASSSRGPGFTEAFF.

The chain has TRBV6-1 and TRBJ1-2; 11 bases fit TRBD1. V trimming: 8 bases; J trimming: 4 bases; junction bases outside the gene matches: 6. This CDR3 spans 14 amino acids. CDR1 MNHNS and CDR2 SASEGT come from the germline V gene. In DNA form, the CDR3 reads TGTGCCAGCCGATGGGACAGGGGGGTCTATGGCTACACCTTC. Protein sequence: CASRWDRGVYGYTF.

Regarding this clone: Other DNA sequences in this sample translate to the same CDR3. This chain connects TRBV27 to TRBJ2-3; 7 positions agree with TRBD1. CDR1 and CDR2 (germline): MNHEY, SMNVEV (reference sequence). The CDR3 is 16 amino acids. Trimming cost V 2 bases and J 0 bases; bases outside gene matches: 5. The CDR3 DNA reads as TGTGCCAGCAGTTTAAGTCGGACAGGTAGCACAGATACGCAGTATTTT. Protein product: CASSLSRTGSTDTQYF.